The rows below give T cell receptor beta chains drawn from one sample of a study of shared clonotypes between healthy human individuals. This table comes from immunoSEQ multiplex PCR, and its TCRdb copy is limited to in-frame clones, with some not included. The sample carries about 380,000 clones, roughly 96% recorded once. Material: memory CD8+ T cells sorted from blood. The receptors derive from a man aged 25-45 years in good health. The CDR3 runs from the conserved cysteine through the conserved F or W. Each record gives: D gene, J gene, V gene, clone size, CDR3 protein, CDR3 DNA. The D gene is left open where the match is weak. For some rows the clone size is stated as once, few or many, or as a class when expanded; others skip it.

D gene: NA; J gene: TRBJ2-3; V gene: TRBV20-1; clone size: NA; CDR3 protein: CSASITDTQYF; CDR3 DNA: TGCAGTGCGAGTATCACAGATACGCAGTATTTT
D gene: NA; J gene: TRBJ1-2; V gene: TRBV4-1; clone size: once; CDR3 protein: CASSQDVSDDGYTF; CDR3 DNA: TGCGCCAGCAGCCAAGACGTGTCAGACGATGGCTACACCTTC
D gene: TRBD2; J gene: TRBJ2-7; V gene: TRBV7-6; clone size: NA; CDR3 protein: CASSSSPGLATYEQYF; CDR3 DNA: TGTGCCAGCAGCTCAAGCCCGGGACTAGCGACCTACGAGCAGTACTTC
D gene: NA; J gene: TRBJ1-5; V gene: TRBV19; clone size: NA; CDR3 protein: CASSTVVNQPQHF; CDR3 DNA: TGTGCCAGTTCGACAGTAGTGAATCAGCCCCAGCATTTT
D gene: NA; J gene: TRBJ2-1; V gene: TRBV15; clone size: NA; CDR3 protein: CATRDLSGSYNEQFF; CDR3 DNA: TGTGCCACCAGAGACCTGAGCGGCTCCTACAATGAGCAGTTCTTC
D gene: TRBD1; J gene: TRBJ1-3; V gene: TRBV18; clone size: NA; CDR3 protein: CASSPRKTGQGKSTIYF; CDR3 DNA: TGTGCCAGCTCACCACGCAAGACGGGACAGGGAAAGAGCACCATATATTTT
D gene: NA; J gene: TRBJ1-3; V gene: TRBV6-5; clone size: NA; CDR3 protein: CASSQGNTIYF; CDR3 DNA: TGTGCCAGCAGCCAGGGAAACACCATATATTTT
D gene: NA; J gene: TRBJ2-7; V gene: TRBV21-1; clone size: NA; CDR3 protein: CASSKGYEQYF; CDR3 DNA: TGTGCCAGCAGCAAAGGCTACGAGCAGTACTTC
D gene: TRBD1; J gene: TRBJ1-2; V gene: TRBV10-3; clone size: NA; CDR3 protein: CAISLTGTDYGYTF; CDR3 DNA: TGTGCCATCAGTCTAACCGGGACAGACTATGGCTACACCTTC
D gene: NA; J gene: TRBJ2-5; V gene: TRBV29-1; clone size: NA; CDR3 protein: CSVDVSVQETQYF; CDR3 DNA: TGCAGCGTTGATGTGAGCGTCCAAGAGACCCAGTACTTC
D gene: NA; J gene: TRBJ2-1; V gene: TRBV4-1; clone size: NA; CDR3 protein: CASSQERSLTDNEQFF; CDR3 DNA: TGCGCCAGCAGCCAAGAACGTTCGCTAACAGACAATGAGCAGTTCTTC
D gene: TRBD1; J gene: TRBJ2-7; V gene: TRBV5-1; clone size: NA; CDR3 protein: CASSHNDRVSTYEQYF; CDR3 DNA: TGCGCCAGCAGCCATAACGACAGGGTCTCAACGTACGAGCAGTACTTC
D gene: TRBD1; J gene: TRBJ1-4; V gene: TRBV28; clone size: NA; CDR3 protein: CASSLDRGREKLFF; CDR3 DNA: TGTGCCAGCAGTTTGGACAGGGGGCGGGAAAAACTGTTTTTT
D gene: TRBD2; J gene: TRBJ2-1; V gene: TRBV19; clone size: NA; CDR3 protein: CASSMVWTSGTLYNEQFF; CDR3 DNA: TGTGCCAGTAGTATGGTATGGACTAGCGGGACTCTCTACAATGAGCAGTTCTTC
D gene: TRBD2; J gene: TRBJ2-7; V gene: TRBV30; clone size: NA; CDR3 protein: CACPSSGSSYEQYF; CDR3 DNA: TGTGCCTGCCCATCTAGCGGGTCCTCCTACGAGCAGTACTTC
D gene: TRBD2; J gene: TRBJ2-1; V gene: TRBV29-1; clone size: once; CDR3 protein: CSAGLAGVLFF; CDR3 DNA: TGCAGCGCCGGACTAGCGGGAGTTCTGTTCTTC
D gene: NA; J gene: TRBJ2-3; V gene: TRBV5-1; clone size: NA; CDR3 protein: CASSLGFEPGASTDTQYF; CDR3 DNA: TGCGCCAGCAGCTTAGGGTTCGAGCCGGGGGCTAGCACAGATACGCAGTATTTT
D gene: NA; J gene: TRBJ1-2; V gene: TRBV9; clone size: NA; CDR3 protein: CASSVALGYGYTF; CDR3 DNA: TGTGCCAGCAGCGTAGCTCTCGGGTATGGCTACACCTTC
D gene: TRBD2; J gene: TRBJ2-1; V gene: TRBV2; clone size: NA; CDR3 protein: CASSEALAGRVEQFF; CDR3 DNA: TGTGCCAGCAGTGAAGCGCTAGCGGGAAGGGTTGAGCAGTTCTTC
D gene: NA; J gene: TRBJ1-2; V gene: TRBV10-3; clone size: NA; CDR3 protein: CAIKGGENYGYTF; CDR3 DNA: TGTGCCATCAAGGGGGGGGAGAACTATGGCTACACCTTC
D gene: NA; J gene: TRBJ2-1; V gene: TRBV14; clone size: NA; CDR3 protein: CASSQDGGLRAYNEQFF; CDR3 DNA: TGTGCCAGCAGCCAAGATGGGGGACTCCGAGCCTACAATGAGCAGTTCTTC